The T cell receptor (beta chain) under discussion was sequenced for a study of shared clonotypes between healthy human individuals (dated by TCRdb to 2019 to 2021). For the study in its entirety: The cohort comprised two women and a few men aged 18 to 49 years. Per donor, three plates each were used for CD4 naive and CD4 memory, two for CD8 naive, and one for CD8 memory. To estimate repertoire size and how much clonotype sharing occurs between individuals, the study deeply sequenced the blood TCR repertoires of 4 to 6 healthy adults. Libraries were prepared and TCR repertoires were sequenced by different laboratories using diverse techniques, in order to increase sequencing depth and limit assay-specific biases. Per donor, leukapheresis produced somewhere between about 0.9 and 9 billion PBMCs. Points the paper makes about the study in general: Even with the large sequencing depth, rarefaction of the sorted-subset datasets indicated that sequencing was incomplete. The small number of donors limited the genetic and exposure-history diversity represented. Sharing across a handful of donors was observed for about 4.8% of naive CD4, 3% to 3.5% of naive CD8, over 2% of memory CD4, and around 0.42% of memory CD8 clonotypes. Larger estimated clonotype richness was generally found for naive subsets than for memory subsets. Clonotypes shared by all four sorted-subset donors showed higher generation probabilities than non-shared clonotypes. Pairwise subsampling indicated that sequencing depth was expected to affect the degree of clonotype sharing among donors. Sampling was limited to blood, and TCR repertoires in tissue likely differ from TCR repertoires in blood.

V was cut back by 1 base and J by 7 bases, leaving a gap of 11 bases between them. As encoded in the germline V gene (reference sequence), CDR1 is SEHNR while CDR2 is FQNEAQ. The CDR3 covers 14 residues, taking in both the cysteine and the phenylalanine. Left in the record is the CDR3 DNA by itself, 42 bases read in frame from the first base. CD8 naive samples consisted of CD45RO-negative cells that were positively selected for CCR7, yielding a CD45RA+CCR7+ population without TemRA cells. Healthy HIV-negative adults with no recently reported acute infections or vaccinations were included as donors. Every donor was a Caucasian adult living in Nashville, Tennessee, USA. Blood was obtained by leukapheresis, after which PBMCs were separated by Ficoll-Histopaque density gradient centrifugation and cryopreserved in liquid nitrogen vapor phase. Purity and quantity of every magnetically sorted T cell population were checked by analytical flow cytometry. Genomic DNA was isolated from each sorted fraction and quantified by UV absorbance on a Nanodrop 2000c.

To note about this clone: Its binding antigen is unknown. No base qualities exist here, and no much larger clone lies one base off it.

Using the deep immunoSEQ assay, multiplex PCR amplified TCR CDR3 regions from genomic DNA. Genomic DNA extracted from each cell subset was distributed evenly over all wells of several immunoSEQ 96-well plates, and each plate served as one replicate. For sorted subsets, roughly 0.2 ug genomic DNA, equal to some 30,000 T cell genomes, was loaded into each replicate PCR. Purified libraries were quantified with a Qubit 3.0 fluorometer, sized on a Bioanalyzer 2100, and re-quantified with the KAPA Library Quantification kit. Every immunoSEQ 96-well plate was sequenced on a separate single-read 150-cycle Illumina NextSeq 550 flow cell. In the authors' own workflow: The immunoSEQ output contained only junctional sequences without quality scores, so filtering could not match that applied to full-length reads. To assign V/J genes and CDR3, sequences were annotated using PyIR, a Python wrapper for IgBLAST v1.9, with IMGT germline references. Reads were removed for weak V/J assignments (E-value above 1e-6), missing CDR3, stop codons, out-of-frame junctions, or ambiguous translated residues. A V3J clonotype was defined by an identical inferred V gene, J gene, and CDR3 amino acid sequence. Percentage overlap between repertoires was calculated by dividing the number of shared unique clonotypes by the size of the smaller repertoire. Three approaches were used to assess repertoire richness: RTK rarefaction, the Chao1 estimator, and Recon v2.1 estimates of unobserved clonotypes. OLGA was used to compute generation probabilities for all TCRbeta clonotypes that the gDNA method yielded from a handful of donors. This immuneACCESS table, as held by TCRdb, lists in-frame sequences with V and J called but not all clones. Of the missing ones, under half trace to an unresolved V gene in checked studies; the others have no known cause. D and trimming come from the DNA, and the V and J calls and clone size come from that table. This sample has about 610,000 clones in its table, and roughly 96% of those were observed once. The top ten clonotypes cover roughly 0.1% of the sample.

The chain joins TRBV7-9 to TRBJ2-1, with the D segment possibly TRBD1 or TRBD2, each aligning over 5 bases. The sample taken for sequencing was naive CD8+ T cells sorted from blood. Per the publication, the cell subset or site label means: CD45RA+CCR7+. The origin of this receptor is a young woman in good health. The CDR3 region: CASSLVWDQNEQFF. The nucleotide sequence is given as TGTGCCAGCAGCTTAGTTTGGGACCAAAATGAGCAGTTCTTC.